This T cell receptor (beta chain) appears in the sequencing data of a study of blood T cell repertoires in COVID-19. Study-wide context: Researchers got acute and convalescent COVID-19 samples from the United States, Italy and Spain. T cells, B-cell-depleted T cells, or PBMCs supplied cDNA or gDNA.

Germline CDR1 MDHEN, CDR2 SYDVKM. This CDR3 is 13 amino acids long. V was shortened by 2 bases and J by 6 bases, with 10 bases between the two germline ends. Study processing details: Nucleated cell number was recorded as an estimate derived from reference gene primer amplification. Clones were sequenced by immunoSEQ multiplex PCR, and TCRdb holds only the in-frame ones, with some missing. V, J and clone size were drawn from that table, and D and trimming were deduced from the DNA. The table has some 100,000 clones, 89% seen once. Sequenced sample: peripheral blood. This clonotype originated in a woman between 65 and 79 years old with acute or convalescent COVID-19. The genes are TRBV28 and TRBJ1-2, with D perhaps matching TRBD1 (5 bases). The CDR3 region has the DNA TGTGCCAGCAGTTTAGTTTGGGGCCATGGCTACACCTTC. Its protein product is CASSLVWGHGYTF.